A single sample gave rise to the 6 T cell receptor beta chains below, sequenced in a study of T cell responses to AZD1222 COVID-19 vaccine. Generated by immunoSEQ multiplex PCR, the TCRdb table keeps only in-frame clones and is missing some. The sample contains about 130,000 clones, around 85% of which appear only once. Sequencing was performed on peripheral blood, taken 28 days after the second AZD1222 dose. The receptor source for this set is an adult who received the AZD1222 COVID-19 vaccine.

The chain combines TRBV5-4 with TRBJ1-2; no clear D. The CDR3 sequence is 13 residues long. V lost 1 base to trimming and J lost 4 bases, with 8 bases between them. In germline, CDR1 is SGHNT, CDR2 YYREEE (reference sequence). CDR3 protein: CASSLPDSYGYTF. CDR3 DNA: TGTGCCAGCAGCTTGCCTGATTCCTATGGCTACACCTTC.

This chain uses TRBV6-2 or TRBV6-3 with TRBJ1-2; maybe TRBD1 (5 bases). The CDR3 contains 12 residues. Between the trimmed V and J ends, which lost 6 bases and 8 bases, there was a span of 13 bases. Germline CDR1 reads MNHEY; CDR2 reads SVGEGT. This chain's CDR3 is CASSNAGRGYTF. DNA of the CDR3: TGTGCCAGCAGCAACGCAGGGAGAGGCTACACCTTC.

The V gene is TRBV9, the J gene TRBJ2-7; 7 positions agree with TRBD2. This CDR3 is built from 13 residues. J lost 6 bases, V lost 0 bases, and 3 bases had no gene match. Germline V gives CDR1 SGDLS, CDR2 YYNGEE. The CDR3 here is CASSVGLAREQYF. In DNA, the CDR3 is TGTGCCAGCAGCGTAGGACTAGCCCGCGAGCAGTACTTC.

The chain carries TRBV14 and TRBJ1-4; possibly TRBD1 for D (6 bases). Germline values: CDR1 SGHDN, CDR2 FVKESK. The ends were cut back, 4 bases at V and 8 bases at J, with 11 bases in the middle. The CDR3 is 13 residues long. This CDR3 reads CASSLAGAEKLFF. In DNA, the CDR3 is TGTGCCAGCAGCCTGGCAGGGGCAGAAAAACTGTTTTTT. The whole variable domain, filled in from reference TRBV14 and TRBJ1-4, reads EAGVTQFPSHSVIEKGQTVTLRCDPISGHDNLYWYRRVMGKEIKFLLHFVKESKQDESGMPNNRFLAERTGGTYSTLKVQPAELEDSGVYFCASSLAGAEKLFFGSGTQLSVL.

The rearrangement joins TRBV19 to TRBJ2-7; D is unresolved. V shed 3 bases and J shed 0 bases, with 9 bases lying between them. The CDR3 consists of 14 residues. Germline V gene sequence: CDR1 LNHDA, CDR2 SQIVND (reference sequence). CDR3 in amino acids: CASSISESSYEQYF. CDR3 sequence (DNA): TGTGCCAGTAGTATCTCAGAATCCTCCTACGAGCAGTACTTC.

This chain uses TRBV5-1 with TRBJ1-5, with 10 bases lining up with TRBD1. Losses at the gene ends were 4 bases for V and 5 bases for J; bases not matched to a gene: 3. CDR3 size: 14 residues. Germline V gene sequence: CDR1 SGHRS, CDR2 YFSETQ. The CDR3 bases are TGCGCCAGCAGCCCGGACAGGGGGGATCAGCCCCAGCATTTT. As protein: CASSPDRGDQPQHF.